Presented here are 8 T cell receptor beta chains from one specimen sequenced in a study of blood T cell repertoires in COVID-19. The assay was immunoSEQ multiplex PCR, and TCRdb's table has in-frame clones only and misses some. This table holds roughly 120,000 clones, over 70% found once. Sequences were obtained from peripheral blood. The receptors here all came from a middle-aged man with acute or convalescent COVID-19.

The rearrangement joins TRBV5-8 to TRBJ1-4, with D uncertain. This CDR3 has 14 amino acids. Germline V gene lookup returns CDR1 SGHTS and CDR2 YDEGEE. Trimming shortened V by 0 bases and J by 7 bases, and 10 bases separated the two germline ends. The CDR3 is CASSLGGGGEKLFF. The CDR3 DNA sequence: TGTGCCAGCAGCTTGGGGGGAGGTGGTGAAAAACTGTTTTTT.

Only one count was recorded for this clone. The genes are TRBV7-8 and TRBJ1-2; D gene uncertain. Per the germline V gene, CDR1 is SGHVS and CDR2 is FQNEAQ. The V gene lost 6 bases and the J gene lost 0 bases, with 8 bases spanning the gap. This CDR3 is built from 13 residues. CDR3 coding DNA: TGTGCCAGCAGTCAACACCCTAACTATGGCTACACCTTC. It yields the protein CASSQHPNYGYTF. The full variable domain, its missing parts supplied by reference TRBV7-8 and TRBJ1-2, is GAGVSQSPRYKVAKRGQDVALRCDPISGHVSLFWYQQALGQGPEFLTYFQNEAQLDKSGLPSDRFFAERPEGSVSTLKIQRTQQEDSAVYLCASSQHPNYGYTFGSGTRLTVV.

This chain joins TRBV28 and TRBJ1-3, with 7 positions matching TRBD1. With 6 bases clipped from V and 4 bases from J, the junction kept 6 bases outside the gene matches. CDR1 and CDR2 from the germline V gene are MDHEN and SYDVKM. The CDR3 contains 14 residues. The CDR3 protein is CASRTGLGGNTIYF. The CDR3, as DNA: TGTGCCAGCAGGACAGGGCTAGGAGGAAACACCATATATTTT.

The rearrangement joins TRBV3-1 (or the pseudogene TRBV3-2) to TRBJ2-3; TRBD1 agrees at 11 bases. The J segment lost 1 base and the V segment lost 3 bases, leaving 9 bases of the junction unmatched. There are 18 residues in the CDR3. Germline values: CDR1 LGHDT, CDR2 YNNKEL (reference sequence). CDR3 DNA: TGTGCCAGCAGCCATCTTTGGGGACAGGGGGAAGGCACAGATACGCAGTATTTT. Residues: CASSHLWGQGEGTDTQYF.

This clone was picked up a small number of times. V usage is TRBV11-2 and J usage is TRBJ1-1, with 11 bases lining up with TRBD1. V gave up 0 bases and J gave up 6 bases; unmatched junction bases: 12. The V gene's germline CDR1 is SGHAT and CDR2 FQNNGV. The CDR3 is made up of 18 amino acids. CDR3 sequence (DNA): TGTGCCAGCAGCTTAGAACTCAGGACAGGGGGCGGTTGGGCTGAAGCTTTCTTT. Translating gives CASSLELRTGGGWAEAFF.

Only one count was recorded for this clone. The V and J genes are TRBV28 and TRBJ1-1, with 9 bases that match TRBD1. J was trimmed by 1 base and V by 5 bases; bases with no gene match: 11. The CDR3 totals 17 residues. CDR1 is MDHEN and CDR2 is SYDVKM in the germline V gene. The CDR3 reads CASSPSGTGTANTEAFF. In DNA, the CDR3 is TGTGCCAGCAGTCCCTCCGGGACAGGGACGGCGAACACTGAAGCTTTCTTT.

This clone was seen more than once but under ten times. The rearrangement joins TRBV24-1 to TRBJ1-1, with 7 bases that match TRBD1. The CDR3 covers 16 residues. Germline loops: CDR1 KGHDR, CDR2 SFDVKD. V dropped 2 bases and J dropped 1; count of bases not matched to a gene: 6. CDR3 amino acids: CATSDSNRGPNTEAFF. The CDR3 DNA follows: TGTGCCACCAGTGATTCGAACAGGGGCCCGAACACTGAAGCTTTCTTT.

This clone showed up just a few times. DNA for the CDR3: TGTGCCAGCAAAACCTCCGGGACAGGGAAGTACGTC. Translation gives CASKTSGTGKYV. This rearrangement joins TRBV2 to TRBJ2-7, with 9 bases that match TRBD1. CDR3 length: 12 amino acids. Germline lookup yields CDR1 SNHLY and CDR2 FYNNEI. V lost 7 bases to trimming and J lost 11 bases; unmatched junction nucleotides: 9.